This note documents a single T cell receptor (beta chain) sequence. The table lists this clonotype with many counts. Its antigen remains undetermined. There are no base qualities to consult, and no much larger clone falls within one base. The data belong to a study of regulatory T cells in long-lasting Graves disease (dated by TCRdb to about 2021). The study in broad terms: In the newly diagnosed Graves' disease group, patients had been taking antithyroid drugs for less than 3 months. The study was conducted in China and was registered as a clinical trial. A total of around 35 samples were covered by TCR sequencing, comprising around 13 persistent and 20 newly diagnosed Graves' disease patients. Peripheral blood TCR sequencing and RNA sequencing compared persistent Graves' disease patients with newly diagnosed Graves' disease patients.

There are 16 amino acids in the CDR3, from cysteine to phenylalanine inclusive. The read is trimmed to its CDR3 DNA, 48 bases read in frame from base 1. At the junction V is shortened by 6 bases and J by 1 base; bases outside the gene matches: 6. CDR1 SGHRS and CDR2 YFSETQ were looked up in the germline V gene. Libraries came from multiplex PCR. The sequencing machine was an Illumina HiSeq 4000. iRepertoire HTBI primers and Arm-PCR amplification of CDR3 regions were used to construct TCR beta libraries. Gel purification was performed on PCR products prior to sequencing. The original pipeline was this. Gene usage analysis of CDR3 amino acid clonotypes used the 62 TRBV and around 14 TRBJ segments found across samples. Filtered high-quality paired reads were merged into contigs using COPE and FqMerger. BLAST was used to align contigs to the IMGT TRBV, TRBD and TRBJ reference genes, and CDR3 was defined following IMGT. Any clonotype with a frequency above 0.1% was counted as a highly expanded clone. Repertoire diversity was measured by Shannon entropy, and V-J evenness by the Gini coefficient. Public clonotypes were defined as clonotypes shared by more than one individual. TCRdb passed the public sequencing reads through fastp at Q25 and MiXCR, retaining productive beta sequences. Every entry covers one CDR3 protein and lists the most common genes and DNA from its rows. What appears here as the V and J calls and clone size reflects TCRdb's work, not the paper's. This sample is represented by a few hundred thousand distinct CDR3 sequences; approximately 15% of them were singletons. Roughly 27% of the sample is held by the ten biggest clonotypes.

According to the study, the label for this sample's time point signals: newly diagnosed GD, antithyroid drugs for less than 3 months. RNA was extracted from PBMCs in TRIzol for both TCR sequencing and RNA sequencing. Graves' disease was diagnosed according to American Thyroid Association guidelines. Recruitment of patients was carried out at an endocrinology department in Xi'an, China. Each patient gave approximately 10 milliliters of peripheral blood, collected in an EDTA anticoagulant tube. Ficoll Paque Plus density gradient separation was used to isolate PBMCs, and no further T cell sorting was done. An Agilent 2100 Bioanalyzer and agarose gel were used to assess RNA quality, and a NanoDrop 2000 was used to measure RNA concentration. Results and caveats for the whole study, not just this receptor: Only peripheral blood was studied, because thyroid tissue, the primary lesion, was inaccessible. A larger number of public clonotypes was shared among persistent patients (under 3,000) than among newly diagnosed patients (over 850). Preferential use of TRBV28, TRBJ1-2 and TRBJ2-5 was observed in persistent disease, whereas TRBV20-1 and TRBJ2-1 were favored in newly diagnosed disease. The authors acknowledged the small sample size as a limitation that may reduce accuracy. Sequencing and analysis were restricted to the TCR beta chain. Compared with newly diagnosed patients, patients with persistent Graves' disease had lower TCR Shannon entropy and fewer highly expanded clones, which suggests clonal expansion.

These data were also filed under a second study, of T cells in Graves' hyperthyroidism and ophthalmopathy. Taken from the second paper: Graves' hyperthyroidism was defined as stable when no progression to ophthalmopathy occurred over 18 months of follow-up. Hyperthyroidism patients were newly diagnosed, had a disease duration of under 2 months, and were aged 18 to 65 years. Patients with uncontrolled infections, other autoimmune diseases, pregnancy or lactation were excluded. Clinical symptoms, serum thyroxine and TRAb, thyroid ultrasound, and orbital computed tomography formed the basis for the diagnoses. A first-round RT-PCR of the TCR CDR3 used the HTBI primer set with the Qiagen OneStep RT-PCR kit. Blood samples also contained most of the expanded thyroid clonotypes (frequency above 0.001), which suggests that blood repertoires may reflect thyroid immune responses. Ophthalmopathy was separated from stable hyperthyroidism by a 13 V-J signature model, with over 85% sensitivity and about 81% specificity obtained in cross-validation and 80%/75% obtained in testing. In validation, the model predicted progression to ophthalmopathy a median of roughly 6.2 months before onset, with about 64% sensitivity and 72.22% specificity. TCR V-J signatures able to tell the groups apart were searched for in a discovery cohort of around 95 patients, of whom more than 40 had Graves' ophthalmopathy and about 60 had stable Graves' hyperthyroidism. Prospective prediction of ophthalmopathy was tested in an independent validation cohort consisting of some 18 hyperthyroidism patients and 17 patients who later progressed to ophthalmopathy. The 75 to 100 discovery patients were divided at random into training and test sets in a 7:3 ratio. The study also compared thyroid tissue and blood T-cell repertoires from about six Graves' hyperthyroidism patients. Once sampling was done, hyperthyroidism patients were given methimazole at a starting dose of 30 mg daily, whereas ophthalmopathy patients were given high-dose intravenous methylprednisolone. The libraries were constructed in a second round of multiplex PCR and then size-selected and purified. Sequencing of the libraries was done on an Illumina HiSeq2000 using paired-end 100 bp reads. SOAPnuke was used to process the raw data, removing reads that contained adapters or uncalled bases, had a mean Phred below 15, or lacked an exact match to the constant primer or identifier. High-quality paired reads were merged with COPE v1.2.5, and unique nucleotide sequences were defined as clonotypes. Clonotypes were aligned to IMGT TRBV, TRBD and TRBJ reference segments using MiTCR v1.1. Analysis was restricted to V-J combinations with a frequency above 0.0001, which covered 99.2% of repertoires. A TCS score was defined as the ratio of F50 (clonal expansion) to E x V (chaos), with BLOSUM62-based TCRdist applied between CDR3 peptides within each V-J. Welch's t-statistics and random forest reduced fewer than 550 V-J features to around 14, which were used in a naive Bayes classifier (R e1071). Sample size was not statistically predetermined, and blinding of investigators to group allocation was not performed. The paper reports TCR Vbeta CDR3 sequencing of roughly 140 peripheral blood samples: approximately 41 ophthalmopathy, fewer than 80 hyperthyroidism and roughly 17 progressor patients.

This TCR was sampled from a middle-aged man with Graves disease. Donor details come from another sample of the same person, matched by shared clones. The sample in question was peripheral blood mononuclear cells (PBMCs), obtained at new diagnosis, from a patient treated with antithyroid drugs. The chain uses TRBV5-1 and TRBJ2-3, with TRBD2 matching 12 junction bases. In nucleotide form, the sequence is TGCGCCAGCAAAACGGGACTAGCGGGTGGCACAGATACGCAGTATTTT. Protein translation: CASKTGLAGGTDTQYF.